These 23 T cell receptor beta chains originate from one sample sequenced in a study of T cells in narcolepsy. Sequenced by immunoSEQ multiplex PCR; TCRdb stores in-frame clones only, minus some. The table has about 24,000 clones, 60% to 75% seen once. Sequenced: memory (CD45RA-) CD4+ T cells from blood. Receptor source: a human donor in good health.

DNA for the CDR3: TGCAGCGTAAAGGGCGGGGGGAACACTGAAGCTTTCTTT. Its protein product is CSVKGGGNTEAFF. The J gene is TRBJ1-1, the V gene TRBV29-1; TRBD1 might be the D (5 bases). V was pared by 6 bases and J by 1 base, with 12 bases between. There are 13 residues in the CDR3. Germline V gives CDR1 SQVTM, CDR2 ANQGSEA.

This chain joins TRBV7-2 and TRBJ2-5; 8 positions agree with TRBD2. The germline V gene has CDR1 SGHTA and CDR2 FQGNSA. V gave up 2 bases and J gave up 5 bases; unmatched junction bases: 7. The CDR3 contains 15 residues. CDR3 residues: CASSLSGSGWETQYF. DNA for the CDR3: TGTGCCAGCAGCTTAAGCGGGAGCGGGTGGGAGACCCAGTACTTC. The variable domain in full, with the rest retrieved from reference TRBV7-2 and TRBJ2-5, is GAGVSQSPSNKVTEKGKDVELRCDPISGHTALYWYRQSLGQGLEFLIYFQGNSAPDKSGLPSDRFSAERTGGSVSTLTIQRTQQEDSAVYLCASSLSGSGWETQYFGPGTRLLVL.

CDR3 residues: CASRKPESLGGYTF. The CDR3 DNA reads TGCGCCAGCAGGAAGCCAGAAAGCCTTGGGGGCTACACCTTC. The V call is TRBV5-1, the J call TRBJ1-2, with unresolved D. The CDR3 is 14 amino acids. Trimming took 5 bases from V and 8 from J, leaving 19 bases between them. Germline V gives CDR1 SGHRS, CDR2 YFSETQ.

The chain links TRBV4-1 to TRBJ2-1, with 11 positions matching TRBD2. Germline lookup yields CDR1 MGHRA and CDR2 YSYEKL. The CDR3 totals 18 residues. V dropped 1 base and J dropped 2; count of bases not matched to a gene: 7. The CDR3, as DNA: TGCGCCAGCAGCCAAGTCGACATGGGACTAGCGGCCTACAATGAGCAGTTCTTC. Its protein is CASSQVDMGLAAYNEQFF.

In DNA form, the CDR3 reads TGTGCCAGCAGTTACTCGAAAACCGCTAACTATGGCTACACCTTC. This gives the protein CASSYSKTANYGYTF. This sequence joins TRBV6-5 and TRBJ1-2; D remains ambiguous. The CDR3 is 15 amino acids. The V gene's germline CDR1 is MNHEY and CDR2 SVGAGI. Between the trimmed V and J ends, which lost 0 bases and 0 bases, there was a span of 8 bases.

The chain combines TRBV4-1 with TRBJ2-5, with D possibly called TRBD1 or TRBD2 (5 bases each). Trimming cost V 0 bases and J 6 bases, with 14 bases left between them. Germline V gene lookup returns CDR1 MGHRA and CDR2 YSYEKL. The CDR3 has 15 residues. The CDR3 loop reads CASSQDRRTIQTQYF. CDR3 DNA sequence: TGCGCCAGCAGCCAAGATCGGAGGACAATCCAGACCCAGTACTTC.

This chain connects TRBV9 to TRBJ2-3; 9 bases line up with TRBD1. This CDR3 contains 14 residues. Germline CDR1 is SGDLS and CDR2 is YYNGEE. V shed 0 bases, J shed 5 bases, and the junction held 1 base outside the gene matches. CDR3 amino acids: CASSVEGQGDTQYF. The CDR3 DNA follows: TGTGCCAGCAGCGTAGAGGGACAGGGAGATACGCAGTATTTT.

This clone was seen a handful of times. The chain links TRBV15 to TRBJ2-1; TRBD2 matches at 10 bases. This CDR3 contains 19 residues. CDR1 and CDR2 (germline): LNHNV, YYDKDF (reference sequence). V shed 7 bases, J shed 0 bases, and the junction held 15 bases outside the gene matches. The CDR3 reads CATTPRGTSASSSYNEQFF. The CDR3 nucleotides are TGTGCCACCACCCCCCGGGGGACTAGCGCGTCGAGCTCCTACAATGAGCAGTTCTTC.

The CDR3 DNA follows: TGTGCCATCAGTGAGACAGGGGACCTCAATCAGCCCCAGCATTTT. It yields the protein CAISETGDLNQPQHF. The J gene is TRBJ1-5, the V gene TRBV10-3; 7 positions agree with TRBD1. The CDR3 has 15 residues. J was trimmed by 3 bases and V by 2 bases; bases with no gene match: 4. The V gene's germline CDR1 is ENHRY and CDR2 SYGVKD.

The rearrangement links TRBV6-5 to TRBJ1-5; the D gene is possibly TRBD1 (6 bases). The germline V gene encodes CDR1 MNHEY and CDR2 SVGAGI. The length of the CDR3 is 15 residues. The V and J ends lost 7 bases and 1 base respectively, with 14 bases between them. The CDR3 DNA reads TGTGCCAGCATCGGGGACAAAATGAGCAATCAGCCCCAGCATTTT. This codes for CASIGDKMSNQPQHF.

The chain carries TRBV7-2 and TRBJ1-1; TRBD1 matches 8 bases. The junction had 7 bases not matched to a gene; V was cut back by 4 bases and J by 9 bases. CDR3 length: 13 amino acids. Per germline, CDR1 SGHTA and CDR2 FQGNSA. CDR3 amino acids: CASSSPDRGKAFF. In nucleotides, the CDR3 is TGTGCCAGCAGCTCCCCCGACAGGGGTAAAGCTTTCTTT.

CDR3 DNA: TGTGCCAGCAGCCTACAGAGCCAAGAGACCCAGTACTTC. Encoded protein: CASSLQSQETQYF. The V gene is TRBV7-9, the J gene TRBJ2-5; D not resolved. CDR3 size: 13 residues. V was cut by 5 bases and J by 1 base, with 8 bases left in between. Germline V lookup: CDR1 SEHNR, CDR2 FQNEAQ (reference sequence).

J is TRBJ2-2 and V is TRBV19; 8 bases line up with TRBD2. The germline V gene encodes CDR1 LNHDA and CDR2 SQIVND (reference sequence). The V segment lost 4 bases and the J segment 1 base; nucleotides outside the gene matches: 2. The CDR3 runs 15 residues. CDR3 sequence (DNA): TGTGCCAGTAGTACTCTAGCGGGGAACACCGGGGAGCTGTTTTTT. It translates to CASSTLAGNTGELFF.

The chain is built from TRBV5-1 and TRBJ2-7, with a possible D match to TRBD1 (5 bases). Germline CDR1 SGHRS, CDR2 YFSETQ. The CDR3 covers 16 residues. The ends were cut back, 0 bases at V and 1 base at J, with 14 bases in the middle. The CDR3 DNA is TGCGCCAGCAGCTTGGAGCAGGGCTACTCTTCCTACGAGCAGTACTTC. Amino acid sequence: CASSLEQGYSSYEQYF.

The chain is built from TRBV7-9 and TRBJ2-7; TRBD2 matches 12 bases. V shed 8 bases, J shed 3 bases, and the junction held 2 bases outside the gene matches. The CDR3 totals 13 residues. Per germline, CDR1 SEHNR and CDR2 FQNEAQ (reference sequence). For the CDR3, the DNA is TGTGCCAGCTCACTAGCGGGAGGCTACGAGCAGTACTTC. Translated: CASSLAGGYEQYF.

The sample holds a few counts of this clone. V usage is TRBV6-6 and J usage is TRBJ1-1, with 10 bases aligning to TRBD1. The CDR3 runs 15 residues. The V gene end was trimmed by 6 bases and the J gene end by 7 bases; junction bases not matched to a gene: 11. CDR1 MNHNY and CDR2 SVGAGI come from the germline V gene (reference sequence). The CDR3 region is CASSTTGGGMGEAFF. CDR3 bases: TGTGCCAGCAGCACGACAGGGGGCGGTATGGGTGAAGCTTTCTTT.

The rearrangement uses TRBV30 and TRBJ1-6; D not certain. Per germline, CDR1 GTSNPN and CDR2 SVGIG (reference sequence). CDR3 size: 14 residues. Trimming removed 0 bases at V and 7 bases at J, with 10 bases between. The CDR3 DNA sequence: TGTGCCTGGAGTGTAGGGTTGAGGAATTCACCCCTCCACTTT. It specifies CAWSVGLRNSPLHF.

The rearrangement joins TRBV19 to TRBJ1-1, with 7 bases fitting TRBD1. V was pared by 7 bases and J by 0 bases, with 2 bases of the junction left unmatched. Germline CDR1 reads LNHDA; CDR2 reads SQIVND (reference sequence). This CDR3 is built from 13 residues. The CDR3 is CASTGQLNTEAFF. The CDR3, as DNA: TGTGCCAGTACGGGACAGCTGAACACTGAAGCTTTCTTT.

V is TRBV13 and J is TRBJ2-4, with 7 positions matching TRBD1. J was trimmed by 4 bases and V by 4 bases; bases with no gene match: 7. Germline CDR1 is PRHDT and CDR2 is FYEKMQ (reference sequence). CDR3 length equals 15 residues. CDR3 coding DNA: TGTGCCAGCAGCTCAGACAGGGCCAATAAAAACATTCAGTACTTC. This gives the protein CASSSDRANKNIQYF.

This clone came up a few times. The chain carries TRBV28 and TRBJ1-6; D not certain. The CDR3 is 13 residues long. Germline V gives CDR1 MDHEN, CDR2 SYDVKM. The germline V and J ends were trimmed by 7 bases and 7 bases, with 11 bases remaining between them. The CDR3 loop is CASKLGGNSPLHF. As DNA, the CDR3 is TGTGCCAGCAAACTGGGTGGGAATTCACCCCTCCACTTT.

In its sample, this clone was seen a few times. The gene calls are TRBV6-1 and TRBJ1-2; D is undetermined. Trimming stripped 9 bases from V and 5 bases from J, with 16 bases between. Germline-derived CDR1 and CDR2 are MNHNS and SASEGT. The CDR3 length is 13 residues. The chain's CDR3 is CASRTAVLYGYTF. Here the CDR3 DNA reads TGTGCCAGTCGGACGGCCGTGCTGTATGGCTACACCTTC.

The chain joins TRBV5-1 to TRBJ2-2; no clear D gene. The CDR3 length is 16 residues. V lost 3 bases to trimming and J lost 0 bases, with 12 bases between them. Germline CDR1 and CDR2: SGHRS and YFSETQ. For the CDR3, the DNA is TGCGCCAGCAGCTCCCCTATGCGAACGAACACCGGGGAGCTGTTTTTT. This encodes CASSSPMRTNTGELFF. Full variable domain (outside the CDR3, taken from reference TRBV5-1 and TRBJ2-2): KAGVTQTPRYLIKTRGQQVTLSCSPISGHRSVSWYQQTPGQGLQFLFEYFSETQRNKGNFPGRFSGRQFSNSRSEMNVSTLELGDSALYLCASSSPMRTNTGELFFGEGSRLTVL.

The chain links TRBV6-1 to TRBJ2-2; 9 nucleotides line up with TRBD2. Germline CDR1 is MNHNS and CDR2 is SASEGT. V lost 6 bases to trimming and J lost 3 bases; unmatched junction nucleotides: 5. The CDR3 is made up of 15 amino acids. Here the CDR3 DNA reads TGTGCCAGCAGAACTAGCGGGTGGGACACCGGGGAGCTGTTTTTT. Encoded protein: CASRTSGWDTGELFF.